This is a list of T cell receptor beta chains from one sample in a study of T-cell memory formation after mild COVID-19. One entry per CDR3 protein results from TCRdb running MiXCR on the 5' RACE reads. The repertoire consists of about 250,000 distinct CDR3 sequences, with roughly 17% occurring once and the leading ten covering around 3.7%. Specimen: PBMCs or a T cell subset sorted from them (not recorded which). Receptor source: a man younger than 35 who had mild COVID-19 (a few samples of this study predate the infection). Cell type and time point are not known. Both conserved end residues are part of each CDR3. D genes are given only for firm matches. Clone sizes are given selectively: once, few, many, or a class where the clone is expanded.

j_gene | v_gene | d_gene | abundance | CDR3nt | CDR3aa
TRBJ2-5 | TRBV2 | TRBD2 | few | TGTGCCAGCAGTGTACTAGCGGGGACCCAAGAGACCCAGTACTTC | CASSVLAGTQETQYF
TRBJ2-5 | TRBV6-1 | NA | few | TGTGCCAGCAGCCGGCGGTGGGGGATCGTTCAAGAGACCCAGTACTTC | CASSRRWGIVQETQYF
TRBJ2-1 | TRBV11-2 | NA | NA | TGTGCCAGCAGCTTAGATGTGGGCCATGAGCAGTTCTTC | CASSLDVGHEQFF
TRBJ2-1 | TRBV7-3 | NA | many | TGTGCCAGCAGCTGGGATGTTGGAGGGAGCTCCTACAATGAGCAGTTCTTC | CASSWDVGGSSYNEQFF
TRBJ2-7 | TRBV4-3 | NA | few | TGCGCCAGCAGCCCAGACGGACATCGCGAGCAGTACTTC | CASSPDGHREQYF
TRBJ2-1 | TRBV4-1 | NA | few | TGCGCCAGCAGCCAAGGCCAAGGCCCAAGGGGGAATGAGCAGTTCTTC | CASSQGQGPRGNEQFF
TRBJ2-1 | TRBV5-1 | NA | few | TGCGCCAGCAGCTTCATGGGGGGGCCCCGTATTGAGCAGTTCTTC | CASSFMGGPRIEQFF
TRBJ2-3 | TRBV24-1 | TRBD2 | many | TGTGCCACCAGTGACCCGGGGGGACTATCTAGCACAGATACGCAGTATTTT | CATSDPGGLSSTDTQYF
TRBJ2-7 | TRBV7-2 | TRBD2 | few | TGTGCCAGCAGACCGGACGGAGCGGGGGAGCAGTACTTC | CASRPDGAGEQYF
TRBJ1-2 | TRBV4-3 | NA | NA | TGCGCCAGCAGCCAAGATCGTCGGAGGGGCTACACCTTC | CASSQDRRRGYTF
TRBJ1-5 | TRBV3-1 | NA | NA | TGTGCCAGCAGCCAAGCTGGGGCCGGTAATCAGCCCCAGCATTTT | CASSQAGAGNQPQHF
TRBJ1-1 | TRBV20-1 | NA | many | TGCAGTGCTAGACAGGGAAACACTGAAGCTTTCTTT | CSARQGNTEAFF
TRBJ1-5 | TRBV7-9 | NA | NA | TGTGCCAGCAGCTTAGACACGGGGGCTACCGGGCAGCCCCAGCATTTT | CASSLDTGATGQPQHF
TRBJ1-6 | TRBV18 | NA | few | TGTGCCAGCTCACCAGGCGGTGCATCTTACGCCCTCCACTTT | CASSPGGASYALHF
TRBJ2-1 | TRBV3-1 | TRBD2 | NA | TGTGCCAGCAGCCTAGGACTAGCGGTTGGCGAGCAGTTCTTC | CASSLGLAVGEQFF
TRBJ2-2 | TRBV20-1 | NA | few | TGCAGTGCTAAACCCCTTAGGACCGCTAATTCAAAGGGCACCGGGGAGCTGTTTTTT | CSAKPLRTANSKGTGELFF
TRBJ2-5 | TRBV5-6 | NA | NA | TGTGCCAGCAGCAAGGGGTTTGGCGAGACCCAGTACTTC | CASSKGFGETQYF
TRBJ2-3 | TRBV5-1 | NA | NA | TGCGCCAGCAGCTTGATCGGACGCGGTAGCACAGATACGCAGTATTTT | CASSLIGRGSTDTQYF
TRBJ1-5 | TRBV20-1 | NA | NA | TGCAGTGCTCCGTCGTATAGTCAGCCCCAGCATTTT | CSAPSYSQPQHF
TRBJ1-2 | TRBV29-1 | NA | few | TGCAGCGTTGAGGCCAGCTTTGGCGGCTACACCTTC | CSVEASFGGYTF
TRBJ2-7 | TRBV12-3/TRBV12-4 | NA | NA | TGTGCCAGCAGTTTATCACCTCGGCGTACCGGTGAGCAGTACTTC | CASSLSPRRTGEQYF
TRBJ2-5 | TRBV4-3 | TRBD1 | NA | TGCGCCAGCAGCCAAGTTGACAGGGGGAGAGAGACCCAGTACTTC | CASSQVDRGRETQYF
TRBJ2-2 | TRBV29-1 | TRBD1 | NA | TGCAGCGTTGACCCGGGACAGGGACGGCCCGGGGAGCTGTTTTTT | CSVDPGQGRPGELFF
TRBJ2-7 | TRBV12-3/TRBV12-4 | TRBD2 | NA | TGTGCCAGCAGTTGGACTAGCGGTACCTACGAGCAGTACTTC | CASSWTSGTYEQYF
TRBJ2-3 | TRBV4-3 | NA | few | TGCGCCAGCAGCCAAGAACATAGGCTTAGAGGACTACATAGCACAGATACGCAGTATTTT | CASSQEHRLRGLHSTDTQYF
TRBJ1-4 | TRBV2 | NA | few | TGTGCCAGCAGTGAAATGGGGGGGATGTTTTTT | CASSEMGGMFF
TRBJ1-1 | TRBV7-9 | NA | few | TGTGCCAGCAGCTTAGTTTCCGGAGATCGGATGAACACTGAAGCTTTCTTT | CASSLVSGDRMNTEAFF
TRBJ2-5 | TRBV21-1 | NA | few | TGTGCCAGCAGCCAAGGGGGGCGCGGGACCCAGTACTTC | CASSQGGRGTQYF
TRBJ2-7 | TRBV12-3/TRBV12-4 | NA | NA | TGTGCCAGCAGCCCCCGAGGCAGCGAGAGCTCCTACGAGCAGTACTTC | CASSPRGSESSYEQYF
TRBJ2-5 | TRBV7-2 | TRBD2 | NA | TGTGCCAGCAGCTTATCCGGCGGGGGTTGGGAGACCCAGTACTTC | CASSLSGGGWETQYF
TRBJ2-3 | TRBV4-1 | NA | NA | TGCGCCAGCAGCTATCTAGTGGGAGATACGCAGTATTTT | CASSYLVGDTQYF
TRBJ1-5 | TRBV27 | NA | NA | TGTGCCAGCAGTTTTGGGACTTTAAATCAGCCCCAGCATTTT | CASSFGTLNQPQHF
TRBJ2-3 | TRBV5-1 | NA | many | TGCGCCAGCAGGGCGATGGATACGCAGTATTTT | CASRAMDTQYF
TRBJ1-1 | TRBV7-2 | NA | few | TGTGCCAGCAGCTTAGCGACAGGAGCGAACACTGAAGCTTTCTTT | CASSLATGANTEAFF
TRBJ2-2 | TRBV11-1 | NA | many | TGTGCCAGCAGCCCCGGGACTGGTAACACCGGGGAGCTGTTTTTT | CASSPGTGNTGELFF
TRBJ1-1 | TRBV7-2 | NA | few | TGTGCCAGCAGCTTAGATGGGGGAGGGATTGCTTTCTTT | CASSLDGGGIAFF
TRBJ2-7 | TRBV7-2 | NA | few | TGTGCCAGCAGCTTAATTACTGCGGGGGCTTACGAGCAGTACTTC | CASSLITAGAYEQYF
TRBJ2-1 | TRBV10-2 | NA | few | TGCGCCAGCAACCCACGGGAGCCGAACCATGAGCAGTTCTTC | CASNPREPNHEQFF
TRBJ2-1 | TRBV6-1 | TRBD1 | many | TGTGCCAGCAGTGATCGCCCCGGGACAGGGCTGGGCAATGAGCAGTTCTTC | CASSDRPGTGLGNEQFF
TRBJ2-4 | TRBV28 | TRBD1 | NA | TGTGCCAGCAGTAGATCAACGACAGGGGGAAACATTCAGTACTTC | CASSRSTTGGNIQYF
TRBJ2-5 | TRBV6-6 | NA | NA | TGTGCCAGCAGCGCGGAGGGGGGGGAAGAGACCCAGTACTTC | CASSAEGGEETQYF
TRBJ2-3 | TRBV4-2 | NA | NA | TGTGCCAGCAGCCTCCATGGGGGGGATACGCAGTATTTT | CASSLHGGDTQYF